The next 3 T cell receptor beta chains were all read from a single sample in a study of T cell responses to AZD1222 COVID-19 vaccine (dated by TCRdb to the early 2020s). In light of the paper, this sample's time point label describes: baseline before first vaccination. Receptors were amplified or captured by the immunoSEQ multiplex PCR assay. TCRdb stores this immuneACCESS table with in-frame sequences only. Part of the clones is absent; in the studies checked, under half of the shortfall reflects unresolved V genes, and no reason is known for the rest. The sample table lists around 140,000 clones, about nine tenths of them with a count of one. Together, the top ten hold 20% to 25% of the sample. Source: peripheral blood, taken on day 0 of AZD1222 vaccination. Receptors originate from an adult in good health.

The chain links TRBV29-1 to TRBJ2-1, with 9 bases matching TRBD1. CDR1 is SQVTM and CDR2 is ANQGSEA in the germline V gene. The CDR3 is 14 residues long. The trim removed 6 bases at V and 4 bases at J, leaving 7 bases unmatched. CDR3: CSVLRDRAYNEQFF. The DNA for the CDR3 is TGCAGCGTCCTCCGGGACAGGGCTTACAATGAGCAGTTCTTC.

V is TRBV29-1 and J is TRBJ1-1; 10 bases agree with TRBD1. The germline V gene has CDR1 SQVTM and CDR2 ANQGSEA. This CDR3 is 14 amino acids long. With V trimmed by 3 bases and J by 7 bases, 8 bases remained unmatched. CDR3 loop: CSVDRSGQGIEAFF. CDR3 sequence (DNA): TGCAGCGTTGATAGGTCGGGACAGGGGATTGAAGCTTTCTTT.

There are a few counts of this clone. CDR3 nucleotide sequence: TGTGCCAGCAGAGGCGGGGGGGTCAATCAGCCCCAGCATTTT. This gives the protein CASRGGGVNQPQHF. The V and J genes are TRBV7-2 and TRBJ1-5, with D maybe TRBD1 (5 bases). This CDR3 has 14 amino acids. Deletions cut 6 bases from V and 3 bases from J, with 12 bases between. Germline-derived CDR1 and CDR2 are SGHTA and FQGNSA.